This T cell receptor (beta chain) is from a study of prognosis after radiotherapy for stage I lung cancer (dated by TCRdb to about 2021). Some background on the complete study: Between early 2018 and early 2019, nineteen patients with stage I NSCLC were enrolled in Nanjing, China. There were roughly 15 patients with newly diagnosed primary stage I lung tumors and several patients with oligometastatic NSCLC after surgical resection of the primary tumor. All patients were considered medically inoperable, owing to comorbidities in some 11 and refusal of surgery in about 7. The cohort comprised 13 men and six or seven women with a median age of almost 75 years, ranging from about 50 to 85 years. Squamous cell carcinoma histology was identified in roughly 7 patients, and adenocarcinoma histology was identified in about a dozen patients. Using image-guided IMRT or VMAT, SBRT was delivered in 3 to 5 fractions at a biologically effective dose of at least 100 Gy. Concurrent therapy was not administered to any patient alongside SBRT. After SBRT, distant metastases developed in about 20% of the 19 patients at a median of 7 months, while the remaining 15 patients had no significant progression. The study profiled peripheral blood TCR beta repertoires from stage I NSCLC patients before and after stereotactic body radiotherapy and related them to distant failure. The study took one blood sample before SBRT and one after SBRT from each of 20 or so patients and sequenced all 40 or so samples. The investigation overall reported the following: No determination of tumor specificity was made for expanded TCR clones. A decrease in unique TCR clone counts was observed after SBRT (median roughly 10,000 before versus several thousand after; Wilcoxon paired P=0.011). None of the reported P values were adjusted for multiple comparisons. TRBV and TRBJ usage frequencies reportedly differed by metastasis status, in two V genes at baseline and in about 10 V and two J genes after SBRT. Limitations of the study included a small cohort and short follow-up, and the study findings need independent validation. Post-SBRT Shannon entropy and its change from baseline were lower in patients who developed distant metastases; baseline Shannon entropy was not associated with metastases.

Trimming costs V 4 bases and J 6 bases, and their ends lie 5 bases apart. Looking up the germline V gene (reference sequence) yields CDR1 DFQATT and CDR2 SNEGSKA. The CDR3 runs 10 amino acids, cysteine and phenylalanine included. The entry retains the CDR3 DNA only, 30 bases that are in frame from base 1. All patients had node-negative disease on CT and PET/CT, and none had a history of other malignancies or prior chemotherapy or radiotherapy. At each of the two time points, around 5.7 milliliters of peripheral venous blood were collected into EDTA tubes. Ficoll-Paque Plus density-gradient centrifugation was used to isolate PBMCs. Samples were stored at -80°C immediately after collection until analysis. As regards this clonotype: The specificity of this receptor is unknown. The sample holds no much larger clone one base away, and base qualities are not on file.

The TCR beta CDR3 region was amplified from genomic DNA by two rounds of multiplex PCR. In the first PCR round, primers specific to each TRBV and TRBJ gene were used, and the primer sequences were filed in Chinese patent CN105087789A. The second PCR round used universal primers. The Roche High Pure PCR Template Preparation Kit was used to extract genomic DNA from frozen PBMCs. Libraries were sequenced paired-end with 151 bp reads on an Illumina HiSeq 3000. As for the original processing: CutAdapt was used to remove raw reads lacking the multiplex PCR primer sequences. High-quality paired reads were merged into contigs with PEAR. MiXCR assigned TRB V, D and J gene segments to each contig by aligning to reference sequences. To remove sequencing errors, CDR3 sequences were clustered according to base quality and sequence similarity. Diversity was calculated as Shannon entropy divided by the natural log of the number of productive TCR sequences. Clonality was defined as one minus Shannon entropy divided by the natural log of the number of unique clonotypes. Progression-free survival cut-offs for repertoire metrics were chosen using the Youden index of ROC curves, with analyses run in R 3.5.3. TCRdb reworked the public reads: Q25 trimming with fastp, MiXCR clone assembly, productive beta chains retained. Every CDR3 protein is listed once, alongside the most common genes and DNA of its rows. TCRdb's processing, not the authors', yielded these V and J calls. This sample comprises fewer than 40,000 distinct CDR3 sequences, 30% to 35% of them detected only once. Of the sample, approximately 17% falls within the top ten clones.

The sequence was obtained from a donor aged 50 or older with non-small cell lung cancer. Here the chain combines TRBV20-1 and TRBJ2-3; no D gene call is confident. Sequences were derived from PBMCs, sampled before or after stereotactic body radiation therapy (not recorded which). CDR3 loop: CSATVDTQYF. The sequence in DNA is TGCAGTGCTACTGTTGATACGCAGTATTTT.